The 32 T cell receptor beta chains below were found in one sample sequenced in a study of identical twins. MiXCR, applied by TCRdb to the 5' RACE reads, yields one record per CDR3 protein. Of some 730,000 distinct CDR3 sequences in the sample, roughly 18% were seen once. A further study also used this sample, focusing on T cells expressing NK-cell markers.

The sequencing sample was made of PBMCs. The receptor set was obtained from a woman aged 18-29 years in good health.

The V gene is TRBV7-2, the J gene TRBJ2-7, with a tentative D call TRBD1 (6 bases). The CDR3 spans 15 residues. Germline values: CDR1 SGHTA, CDR2 FQGNSA. V lost 3 bases and J lost 1, with 13 bases in between. CDR3 coding DNA: TGTGCCAGCAGCTTTCTCAGGGGATATTCCTACGAGCAGTACTTC. It codes for CASSFLRGYSYEQYF.

A few counts support this clonotype. Germline and junction disagree at one end, which may indicate a read error. This chain uses TRBV20-1 with TRBJ2-1; no firm D call. The CDR3 contains 11 residues. CDR1 DFQATT and CDR2 SNEGSKA come from the germline V gene (reference sequence). CDR3 nucleotide sequence: TGCAGTGCCAGAGAGTGGAATGAGCAGTTCTTC. Its translation is CSAREWNEQFF.

Ten or more counts support this clonotype. This chain uses TRBV12-3 or TRBV12-4 with TRBJ2-2, with D possibly matching TRBD2 (5 bases). V was shortened by 5 bases and J by 2 bases, with 15 bases between the two germline ends. The CDR3 covers 16 residues. For the CDR3, the DNA is TGTGCCAGCAGTCTCCCGGCGGGCATCAACACCGGGGAGCTGTTTTTT. Protein product: CASSLPAGINTGELFF.

This clonotype was detected a few times. The V call is TRBV12-3 or TRBV12-4, the J call TRBJ2-7, with TRBD2 matching over 8 bases. CDR3 length: 14 amino acids. The trim removed 8 bases at V and 0 bases at J, leaving 6 bases unmatched. The CDR3 protein is CASRQAGGSYEQYF. The CDR3 DNA sequence: TGTGCCAGCCGACAGGCGGGAGGCTCCTACGAGCAGTACTTC.

This clonotype was counted between two and nine times. The CDR3 region has the DNA TGCGCCAGCAGCCAAGATGGGGCACTAACAACCTACGAGCAGTACTTC. Translation: CASSQDGALTTYEQYF. V and J are TRBV4-3 and TRBJ2-7, with TRBD1 as a possible D gene (5 bases). The CDR3 runs to 16 residues. Germline values: CDR1 LGHNA, CDR2 YSLEER. Trimming took 0 bases from V and 2 from J, leaving 14 bases between them.

This clonotype was detected many times. The chain is built from TRBV12-3 or TRBV12-4 and TRBJ1-3, with 12 bases fitting TRBD1. This CDR3 contains 15 residues. The J segment lost 7 bases and the V segment lost 6 bases, leaving 7 bases of the junction unmatched. CDR3 sequence: CASSHRDRGLNTIYF. CDR3 nucleotides: TGTGCCAGCAGCCACCGGGACAGGGGGCTTAACACCATATATTTT.

The rearrangement links TRBV29-1 to TRBJ2-7; 10 positions match TRBD2. The V and J ends lost 4 bases and 0 bases, in that order; junction bases with no gene match: 3. Germline CDR1 reads SQVTM; CDR2 reads ANQGSEA. This CDR3 is 14 amino acids long. The CDR3 DNA is TGCAGCGTTGCTGGACTAGCGGTCTCCTACGAGCAGTACTTC. This translates into CSVAGLAVSYEQYF.

J is TRBJ2-3 and V is TRBV12-3 or TRBV12-4; D is unresolved. This CDR3 has 13 residues. V was cut by 7 bases and J by 0 bases, with 8 bases left in between. CDR3 nucleotide sequence: TGTGCCAGCACCCGAAGTAGCACAGATACGCAGTATTTT. This translates into CASTRSSTDTQYF.

The J gene is TRBJ2-5, the V gene TRBV5-6, with TRBD2 identical over 8 bases. The V and J ends lost 4 bases and 5 bases, in that order; junction bases with no gene match: 16. Germline lookup yields CDR1 SGHDT and CDR2 YYEEEE. CDR3 length equals 17 residues. The CDR3 sequence: CASSREVGTRIRETQYF. For the CDR3, the DNA is TGTGCCAGCAGCCGGGAGGTTGGGACTAGAATCCGCGAGACCCAGTACTTC.

In its sample, this clonotype was seen a few times. This chain connects TRBV20-1 to TRBJ2-3, with D tentatively TRBD2 (5 bases). Germline lookup yields CDR1 DFQATT and CDR2 SNEGSKA (reference sequence). Trimming removed 5 bases from V and 2 bases from J, with 11 bases in between. The CDR3 has 13 amino acids. The CDR3 loop reads CSAPGTYTDTQYF. The CDR3 DNA reads as TGCAGTGCTCCGGGAACGTACACAGATACGCAGTATTTT.

This clonotype occurred a few times. The chain combines TRBV7-9 with TRBJ1-2; the match to TRBD1 covers 8 bases. V was pared by 5 bases and J by 4 bases, with 9 bases of the junction left unmatched. Per germline, CDR1 SEHNR and CDR2 FQNEAQ (reference sequence). This CDR3 has 15 residues. CDR3: CASSVDRVRSYGYTF. CDR3 bases: TGTGCCAGCAGCGTGGACAGGGTGAGGAGCTATGGCTACACCTTC.

In this sample, this clonotype turned up a few times. J is TRBJ1-2 and V is TRBV9; D not resolved. This CDR3 region has 12 residues. Germline assignment: CDR1 SGDLS and CDR2 YYNGEE. With 10 bases removed from V and 3 bases from J, the gap between germline ends came to 13 bases. The CDR3 here is CASTRKDYGYTF. In DNA, the CDR3 is TGTGCCTCAACTCGGAAGGACTATGGCTACACCTTC.

This clonotype was counted a few times. The rearrangement joins TRBV5-1 to TRBJ2-7, with a weak D call TRBD1 (7 bases). The CDR3 is 14 amino acids. Per the germline V gene, CDR1 is SGHRS and CDR2 is YFSETQ. Trimming pared 4 bases from V and 5 bases from J, leaving 16 bases between. Written as DNA, the CDR3 is TGCGCCAGCAGCGCGGGACAGTTTGCCCACGAGCAGTACTTC. Amino acids: CASSAGQFAHEQYF.

V and J are TRBV29-1 and TRBJ2-7, with D possibly being TRBD1 (5 bases). V gave up 0 bases and J gave up 2 bases, with 14 bases separating them. This CDR3 has 15 amino acids. The V gene's germline CDR1 is SQVTM and CDR2 ANQGSEA. DNA of the CDR3: TGCAGCGTTGAAGATTTTCAGGGTGCCGCCTACGAGCAGTACTTC. It encodes CSVEDFQGAAYEQYF.

This sequence joins TRBV7-3 and TRBJ2-3; 8 nucleotides line up with TRBD2. The trim removed 8 bases at V and 1 base at J, leaving 11 bases unmatched. The CDR3 covers 16 residues. Germline CDR1 reads SGHTA; CDR2 reads FQGTGA. The DNA of the CDR3 is TGTGCCAGCGGCTCACTAGCGGTGTCTCGCACAGATACGCAGTATTTT. Its translation: CASGSLAVSRTDTQYF.

This clonotype came up a few times. The chain recombines TRBV5-1 with TRBJ2-5; D might be TRBD1 (5 bases). The germline gives CDR1 SGHRS, CDR2 YFSETQ. The CDR3 covers 14 residues. The V and J ends lost 4 bases and 1 base respectively, with 11 bases between them. CDR3 coding DNA: TGCGCCAGCAGCCCACAGGACCGCCAAGAGACCCAGTACTTC. This translates into CASSPQDRQETQYF.

This clonotype came up a few times. The chain recombines TRBV5-1 with TRBJ1-4; no reliable D call. CDR1 is SGHRS and CDR2 is YFSETQ in the germline V gene. V lost 4 bases, J lost 4 bases, and 20 bases lay in between. The CDR3 is 17 residues long. The CDR3 loop is CASSPASSRPINEKLFF. The CDR3 nucleotides read TGCGCCAGCAGCCCCGCAAGTTCACGGCCTATTAATGAAAAACTGTTTTTT.

Ten or more counts support this clonotype. This chain uses TRBV20-1 with TRBJ1-1, with D possibly matching TRBD1 (5 bases). The germline gives CDR1 DFQATT, CDR2 SNEGSKA (reference sequence). The length of the CDR3 is 12 residues. V lost 4 bases and J 1 base, leaving 7 bases between the germline ends. The CDR3 reads CSATQGNTEAFF. Here the CDR3 DNA reads TGCAGTGCTACCCAGGGGAACACTGAAGCTTTCTTT.

The chain has TRBV7-9 and TRBJ1-2; D possibly corresponds to TRBD1 (6 bases). Germline V lookup: CDR1 SEHNR, CDR2 FQNEAQ (reference sequence). CDR3 length equals 15 residues. Trimming stripped 4 bases from V and 0 bases from J, with 12 bases between. The CDR3 region is CASSSTRTANYGYTF. The CDR3 DNA reads TGTGCCAGCAGCTCGACACGGACAGCTAACTATGGCTACACCTTC.

This chain joins TRBV6-5 and TRBJ1-1; 8 positions match TRBD1. Germline assignment: CDR1 MNHEY and CDR2 SVGAGI. J gave up 6 bases and V 2 bases, and 5 bases lay outside the gene matches. CDR3 length: 14 amino acids. The CDR3 region has the DNA TGTGCCAGCAGTTACGACAGGGGACCCCCTGAAGCTTTCTTT. Protein product: CASSYDRGPPEAFF.

This clonotype appeared many times. V gene TRBV5-1 combines with J gene TRBJ2-5; D not certain. CDR1 is SGHRS and CDR2 is YFSETQ in the germline V gene. V was clipped by 5 bases and J by 5 bases, with 10 bases between them. The CDR3 length is 12 residues. The CDR3 loop reads CASRPDSETQYF. CDR3 nucleotides: TGCGCCAGCAGGCCCGACTCTGAGACCCAGTACTTC. The full variable domain, its missing parts supplied by reference TRBV5-1 and TRBJ2-5, is KAGVTQTPRYLIKTRGQQVTLSCSPISGHRSVSWYQQTPGQGLQFLFEYFSETQRNKGNFPGRFSGRQFSNSRSEMNVSTLELGDSALYLCASRPDSETQYFGPGTRLLVL.

The chain recombines TRBV10-3 with TRBJ2-1; TRBD2 agrees at 9 bases. CDR1 is ENHRY and CDR2 is SYGVKD in the germline V gene. The CDR3 runs 15 residues. Trimming took 6 bases from V and 9 from J; bases not matched to a gene: 12. The CDR3 sequence: CAIRGVAGEIGEQFF. In DNA, the CDR3 is TGTGCCATCAGGGGTGTAGCGGGAGAGATCGGTGAGCAGTTCTTC.

The chain recombines TRBV10-3 with TRBJ2-6, with 8 bases matching TRBD1. Trimming removed 11 bases from V and 0 bases from J; junction bases left unmatched: 9. The CDR3 has 16 residues. The germline V gene has CDR1 ENHRY and CDR2 SYGVKD. DNA for the CDR3: TGTGCCGTCCGGGACAGGTCTCTCTCTGGGGCCAACGTCCTGACTTTC. Translating it yields CAVRDRSLSGANVLTF.

This clonotype appeared many times. V is TRBV6-5 and J is TRBJ2-4; no firm D call. V lost 0 bases and J lost 0, with 9 bases in between. The germline CDR1 and CDR2 sequences are MNHEY and SVGAGI. The CDR3 runs 16 residues. CDR3: CASSYSPHIAKNIQYF. CDR3 DNA: TGTGCCAGCAGTTACTCCCCCCATATAGCCAAAAACATTCAGTACTTC.

The table lists this clonotype with a few counts. The chain employs TRBV12-3 or TRBV12-4 and TRBJ2-1; 9 bases are a match to TRBD2. This CDR3 is built from 15 residues. With V trimmed by 4 bases and J by 7 bases, 8 bases remained unmatched. The CDR3 region is CASSSEGTSLNEQFF. CDR3 bases: TGTGCCAGCAGTTCGGAAGGGACTAGCCTGAATGAGCAGTTCTTC.

A few counts support this clonotype. This rearrangement joins TRBV5-6 to TRBJ2-5, with 7 bases fitting TRBD2. Germline CDR1 SGHDT, CDR2 YYEEEE. The CDR3 runs to 15 residues. The junction had 6 bases not matched to a gene; V was cut back by 0 bases and J by 4 bases. For the CDR3, the DNA is TGTGCCAGCAGCTTGGAGGGAGGACTAGGAGAGACCCAGTACTTC. Residues: CASSLEGGLGETQYF. Drawing the rest from reference TRBV5-6 and TRBJ2-5, the complete variable domain is DAGVTQSPTHLIKTRGQQVTLRCSPKSGHDTVSWYQQALGQGPQFIFQYYEEEERQRGNFPDRFSGHQFPNYSSELNVNALLLGDSALYLCASSLEGGLGETQYFGPGTRLLVL.

This clonotype has more than one count but fewer than ten. The chain links TRBV7-9 to TRBJ2-1; TRBD2 agrees at 7 bases. CDR1 is SEHNR, CDR2 FQNEAQ, per germline (reference sequence). Germline trimming cut 4 bases from V and 6 bases from J; bases unmatched to any gene: 9. This CDR3 spans 15 amino acids. CDR3 bases: TGTGCCAGCAGCTCTTCCGGGACTACGTTCAATGAGCAGTTCTTC. This encodes CASSSSGTTFNEQFF.

This clonotype was seen only a few times. The J gene is TRBJ2-1, the V gene TRBV4-2; 8 bases fit TRBD2. Germline V gene data show CDR1 as LGHNA and CDR2 as YNFKEQ. V shed 0 bases, J shed 4 bases, and the junction held 8 bases outside the gene matches. The CDR3 totals 17 residues. CDR3 in DNA: TGTGCCAGCAGCCAAGATTTAGTCGGGAGGGGGTACAATGAGCAGTTCTTC. Translated: CASSQDLVGRGYNEQFF.

There are a few counts of this clonotype. V gene TRBV5-1 combines with J gene TRBJ2-5; TRBD2 is a possible D gene (5 bases). CDR1 and CDR2 from the germline V gene are SGHRS and YFSETQ. Between the trimmed V and J ends, which lost 7 bases and 0 bases, there was a span of 10 bases. The CDR3 spans 13 residues. CDR3 protein: CASGEGNQETQYF. CDR3 in DNA: TGCGCCAGCGGTGAGGGTAACCAAGAGACCCAGTACTTC.

This chain's CDR3 is CAARTSGSGGNEQFF. The CDR3 nucleotides read TGTGCCGCAAGGACTAGCGGGAGCGGTGGCAATGAGCAGTTCTTC. This chain links TRBV6-2 or TRBV6-3 with TRBJ2-1; TRBD2 agrees at 13 bases. CDR1 is MNHEY, CDR2 SVGEGT, per germline. This CDR3 spans 15 amino acids. Losses at the gene ends were 11 bases for V and 6 bases for J; bases not matched to a gene: 10.

This chain uses TRBV12-3 or TRBV12-4 with TRBJ1-1; 9 bases fit TRBD1. This CDR3 has 14 residues. The V gene end was trimmed by 7 bases and the J gene end by 1 base; junction bases not matched to a gene: 4. Written as DNA, the CDR3 is TGTGCCAGCACTCCGGGACAGGGGAACACTGAAGCTTTCTTT. Translating it yields CASTPGQGNTEAFF.

There are a few counts of this clonotype. The chain is built from TRBV6-5 and TRBJ1-3; no definite D call. Germline V gives CDR1 MNHEY, CDR2 SVGAGI. The CDR3 is 12 residues long. Trimming stripped 10 bases from V and 2 bases from J, with 9 bases between. Here the CDR3 DNA reads TGTGCCACGGTAGGGCCTGGAAACACCATATATTTT. It codes for CATVGPGNTIYF.